This is a list of T cell receptor beta chains from one sample in a study of patients with pleural tuberculosis. Via MiXCR, TCRdb re-called the reads, giving one row per CDR3 protein. The table includes around 50,000 distinct CDR3 sequences, less than 8% detected once. Source of these receptors: a human donor with pleural tuberculosis. The CDR3 runs from the conserved cysteine through the conserved F or W. A D gene is named only where the DNA matches it firmly. Only some rows state a clone size, as once, few, many or a class for expanded clones.

D gene | clone size | J gene | V gene | CDR3 protein | CDR3 DNA
NA | many | TRBJ2-1 | TRBV2 | CASKQRGSYNEQFF | TGTGCCAGCAAACAACGGGGCTCCTACAATGAGCAGTTCTTC
TRBD1 | many | TRBJ1-4 | TRBV29-1 | CSGSTGSEKLFF | TGCAGCGGATCGACAGGGTCTGAAAAACTGTTTTTT
NA | many | TRBJ2-1 | TRBV28 | CASSPWNNEQFF | TGTGCCAGCTCCCCGTGGAACAATGAGCAGTTCTTC
TRBD1 | many | TRBJ1-5 | TRBV2 | CASSEKRRGSFSNQPQHF | TGTGCCAGCAGTGAAAAGCGCAGGGGGTCTTTTAGCAATCAGCCCCAGCATTTT
NA | many | TRBJ2-3 | TRBV28 | CASSLVDRADTQYF | TGTGCCAGCAGTTTGGTAGATCGGGCAGATACGCAGTATTTT
NA | many | TRBJ2-1 | TRBV27 | CASSWGGPNNEQFF | TGTGCCAGCTCCTGGGGGGGGCCCAACAATGAGCAGTTCTTC
NA | many | TRBJ2-3 | TRBV2 | CASSGEAVPDTQYF | TGTGCCAGCAGTGGGGAAGCGGTCCCAGATACGCAGTATTTT
NA | many | TRBJ2-3 | TRBV24-1 | CATSDLAETQYF | TGTGCCACCAGTGATTTAGCCGAGACGCAGTATTTT
NA | many | TRBJ1-5 | TRBV6-1 | CASIGQNNQPQHF | TGTGCCAGCATCGGCCAGAACAATCAGCCCCAGCATTTT
NA | many | TRBJ1-2 | TRBV28 | CASTGRYGYTF | TGTGCCAGCACGGGACGGTATGGCTACACCTTC
NA | many | TRBJ1-3 | TRBV15 | CATSRAPKSFGNTIYF | TGTGCCACCAGCAGAGCCCCGAAGAGTTTTGGAAACACCATATATTTT
TRBD1 | many | TRBJ2-3 | TRBV2 | CASSRDRGADTQYF | TGTGCCAGCAGCCGGGACAGGGGTGCAGATACGCAGTATTTT
NA | NA | TRBJ1-6 | TRBV4-2 | CASSLGGSSPLHF | TGTGCCAGCAGCCTCGGGGGGAGTTCACCCCTCCACTTT
NA | NA | TRBJ1-3 | TRBV12-3/TRBV12-4 | CASSLLGQLFSGNTIYF | TGTGCCAGCAGTCTTCTAGGACAGCTTTTCTCTGGAAACACCATATATTTT
NA | many | TRBJ2-7 | TRBV11-2 | CASSSQARLEQYF | TGTGCCAGCAGCTCACAGGCTCGGCTCGAGCAGTACTTC
NA | many | TRBJ1-1 | TRBV4-1 | CASSQVALNTEAFF | TGCGCCAGCAGCCAAGTCGCATTGAACACTGAAGCTTTCTTT
NA | many | TRBJ2-1 | TRBV2 | CASNYVSSLEQFF | TGTGCCAGCAACTACGTGTCGAGTCTTGAGCAGTTCTTC
NA | few | TRBJ1-6 | TRBV29-1 | CSVGDAGVSPLHF | TGCAGCGTTGGAGATGCGGGAGTTTCACCCCTCCACTTT
TRBD2 | many | TRBJ2-7 | TRBV20-1 | CSAFIAGVSYEQYF | TGCAGTGCTTTCATAGCGGGAGTTTCCTACGAGCAGTACTTC
NA | many | TRBJ2-1 | TRBV12-3/TRBV12-4 | CASSFNPGPFYNEQFF | TGTGCCAGCAGTTTTAATCCCGGACCTTTTTACAATGAGCAGTTCTTC
NA | NA | TRBJ2-3 | TRBV29-1 | CSADSGTDTQYF | TGCAGCGCTGATAGCGGCACAGATACGCAGTATTTT
NA | many | TRBJ1-1 | TRBV11-2 | CASIGLERMNTEAFF | TGTGCCAGCATAGGGTTGGAACGGATGAACACTGAAGCTTTCTTT
TRBD2 | many | TRBJ2-2 | TRBV11-2 | CASSSGLAGVGELFF | TGTGCCAGCAGCTCGGGACTAGCGGGAGTCGGGGAGCTGTTTTTT
TRBD2 | many | TRBJ2-7 | TRBV20-1 | CSARGGLAGSSYEQYF | TGCAGTGCTAGGGGGGGACTAGCGGGATCTTCCTACGAGCAGTACTTC
NA | many | TRBJ1-2 | TRBV2 | CASSPGLYGYTF | TGTGCCAGCAGCCCGGGACTCTATGGCTACACCTTC
NA | many | TRBJ1-3 | TRBV11-1 | CASSLGDTNSGNTIYF | TGTGCCAGCAGCTTAGGTGACACAAACTCTGGAAACACCATATATTTT
TRBD1 | many | TRBJ1-2 | TRBV11-2 | CASSAPGQGNYGYTF | TGTGCCAGCAGCGCTCCGGGACAGGGGAACTATGGCTACACCTTC
TRBD2 | NA | TRBJ2-3 | TRBV29-1 | CSVGSSGKRADTQYF | TGCAGCGTTGGGTCTAGCGGGAAGAGGGCAGATACGCAGTATTTT
NA | many | TRBJ1-2 | TRBV25-1 | CASSEYPGTHGYTF | TGTGCCAGCAGTGAATATCCCGGTACCCATGGCTACACCTTC
NA | many | TRBJ1-5 | TRBV20-1 | CSARDGYQPQHF | TGCAGTGCTAGAGATGGGTATCAGCCCCAGCATTTT
TRBD2 | few | TRBJ2-1 | TRBV30 | CAWAGTSGNYNEQFF | TGTGCCTGGGCAGGTACTAGCGGGAATTACAATGAGCAGTTCTTC
NA | many | TRBJ2-5 | TRBV24-1 | CATRTPTSWEETQYF | TGTGCCACCAGAACACCAACTAGCTGGGAAGAGACCCAGTACTTC
TRBD2 | many | TRBJ2-1 | TRBV2 | CASSEAGRSGSSYNEQFF | TGTGCCAGCAGTGAAGCAGGGCGGAGCGGGAGTTCCTACAATGAGCAGTTCTTC
NA | many | TRBJ2-1 | TRBV19 | CASSMKHGPYNEQFF | TGTGCCAGTAGTATGAAACACGGCCCCTACAATGAGCAGTTCTTC
NA | many | TRBJ2-3 | TRBV2 | CASHGVDTQYF | TGTGCCAGCCATGGGGTCGATACGCAGTATTTT
NA | many | TRBJ2-5 | TRBV4-1 | CASSQDLETQYF | TGCGCCAGCAGCCAAGATCTTGAGACCCAGTACTTC
NA | NA | TRBJ1-2 | TRBV2 | CASSSPERHYGYTF | TGTGCCAGCAGTTCCCCGGAACGCCACTATGGCTACACCTTC
NA | few | TRBJ1-3 | TRBV10-3 | CAIGGPGNTIYF | TGTGCCATCGGAGGACCTGGAAACACCATATATTTT
NA | NA | TRBJ2-6 | TRBV5-1 | CASSWREDSGANVLTF | TGCGCCAGCAGCTGGAGGGAGGACTCTGGGGCCAACGTCCTGACTTTC
NA | many | TRBJ1-2 | TRBV18 | CASSPARAVYGYTF | TGTGCCAGCTCACCTGCTAGGGCAGTCTATGGCTACACCTTC
TRBD2 | NA | TRBJ2-3 | TRBV24-1 | CATSEAGRITDTQYF | TGTGCCACCAGTGAAGCGGGAAGGATCACAGATACGCAGTATTTT